This T cell receptor beta chain was identified during a study of PD-L1 blockade in urothelial cancer. Time point specified: peripheral blood 6 weeks after treatment start. A note on this clone: Its antigen is currently unknown.

Regarding the study as a whole: Below-median pretreatment blood TCR clonality predicted better survival.

This table comes from immunoSEQ multiplex PCR, and its TCRdb copy is limited to in-frame clones, with some not included. The data contain around 87,000 clones, approximately 82% of them seen just once; the ten biggest clones take up 8.4%. The sequence came from a man aged 65 to 85 with urothelial cancer. The sequences come from PBMCs, collected around atezolizumab (anti-PD-L1) treatment.

CDR3: CASSSRGRAGENEQFF. CDR3 in DNA: TGTGCCAGCAGCTCCAGGGGTCGTGCAGGGGAGAATGAGCAGTTCTTC. The chain employs TRBV11-3 and TRBJ2-1, with a weak D call TRBD1 (6 bases). V gave up 4 bases and J gave up 7 bases, with 20 bases separating them. Germline-derived CDR1 and CDR2 are SGHNT and YENEEA. CDR3 length equals 16 residues.